A single T cell receptor beta chain is shown here with its context. Its antigen has not been determined. The sample holds no much larger clone one base away, and base qualities are not on file. This sample stems from a study of T cell responses to AZD1222 COVID-19 vaccine (dated by TCRdb to the early 2020s). Context from the whole study: AZD1222 recipients whose second dose came at about 4 weeks and those whose second dose came at about 12 weeks were combined into one group, since spike-specific TCR depth and breadth did not differ between the two schedules. A total of just over 230 trial participants underwent TCR sequencing, of whom 200 to 220 had received two doses of AZD1222 and some 25 had received two doses of the MenACWY control vaccine. Trial participants were enrolled by age into 18-55, 56-69 and 70-plus year subgroups, with 148, 28 and 57 TCR-sequenced participants respectively.

Trimming at the junction amounts to 8 bases on V and 5 bases on J, and the germline ends lie 19 bases apart. Reading from cysteine to phenylalanine, the CDR3 counts 14 amino acids. The entry retains the CDR3 DNA only, 42 bases that are in frame from base 1. The germline V gene specifies MNHEY as CDR1 and SVGAGI as CDR2. On the study overall, not on this receptor specifically: Epitopes outside the regions mutated in the B.1.351 and B.1.1.7 variants were reportedly recognized by nearly half of the unique spike-specific TCRs. Conclusions about previously exposed vaccinees are limited because only six or seven AZD1222 recipients were SARS-CoV-2 seropositive at baseline. Because no day 14 peak-response samples were available, the repertoires could be characterized only after the peak T cell response. The 56-69-year group was small, and its depth increase did not reach significance, likely because of low power. The vaccine-associated CD4 TCRs covered the entire spike protein, and the dominant responses fell in regions 160-218 and 743-854. A significant rise in spike-specific TCR breadth and depth was observed after two AZD1222 doses relative to day 0 and relative to MenACWY recipients. Participants were mostly white British and included more females than males, and it was suggested by the authors that clonal diversity may have been underestimated.

The time point label here, explained by the study, means: baseline before first vaccination. The vaccinee samples were drawn from two UK trials, COV001 and COV002, one of which was a single-blind randomized controlled phase 2/3 trial testing AZD1222 (ChAdOx1 nCoV-19) in healthy adults. Trial participant PBMC samples were collected at day 0 and day 28 after the second dose for TCRbeta chain sequencing. The CDR3 regions of human TCRbeta chains were analyzed by immunosequencing. In the paper's pipeline: Repertoire TCRs were matched against a reference library of SARS-CoV-2-specific TCRs generated with the MIRA antigen-specificity platform. Breadth was defined as the fraction of unique TCRs that were SARS-CoV-2-associated. Depth was defined as the fraction of total T cells that were SARS-CoV-2-associated. Each spike-specific TCR was assigned to its reactive spike region and to a CD4 or CD8 class using the MIRA data. Log10-transformed breadth and depth values were compared by one-way ANOVA with Sidak's multiple comparisons tests. This is the immuneACCESS table as TCRdb keeps it, with only in-frame sequences that have V and J called. A part of the clones is gone; compared with another copy, unresolved V genes explain less than half, and the rest is unexplained. V and J calls plus clone size are reproduced from that table; the DNA served to infer D and trimming. The sample table shows about 210,000 clones, and roughly 92% are seen once. The top ten clonotypes cover roughly 1.4% of the sample.

Sample: peripheral blood, taken on day 0 of AZD1222 vaccination. The chain joins TRBV6-5 to TRBJ2-7; confidence is insufficient to name the D gene. The sequence came from an adult in good health. Here is the DNA: TGTGCCAGCTTTAGCTGGGCTGAGAGGAACGAGCAGTACTTC. Its protein product is CASFSWAERNEQYF.